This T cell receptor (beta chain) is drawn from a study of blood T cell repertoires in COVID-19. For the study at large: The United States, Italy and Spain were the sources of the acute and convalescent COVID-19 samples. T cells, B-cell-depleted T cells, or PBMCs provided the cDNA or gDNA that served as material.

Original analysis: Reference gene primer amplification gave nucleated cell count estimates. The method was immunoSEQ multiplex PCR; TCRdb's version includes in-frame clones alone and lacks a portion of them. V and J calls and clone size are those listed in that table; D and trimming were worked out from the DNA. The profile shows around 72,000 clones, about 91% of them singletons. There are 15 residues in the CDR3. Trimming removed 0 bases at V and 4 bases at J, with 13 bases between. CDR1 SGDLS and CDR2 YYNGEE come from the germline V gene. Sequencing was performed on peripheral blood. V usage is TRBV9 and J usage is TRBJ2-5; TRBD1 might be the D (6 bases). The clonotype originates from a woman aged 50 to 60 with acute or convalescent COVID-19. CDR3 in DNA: TGTGCCAGCAGCGTAGGGCAGGGGCAGTTAGAGACCCAGTACTTC. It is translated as CASSVGQGQLETQYF. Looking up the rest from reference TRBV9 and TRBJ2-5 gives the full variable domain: DSGVTQTPKHLITATGQRVTLRCSPRSGDLSVYWYQQSLDQGLQFLIQYYNGEERAKGNILERFSAQQFPDLHSELNLSSLELGDSALYFCASSVGQGQLETQYFGPGTRLLVL.